The rows below give T cell receptor beta chains drawn from one sample of a study of T cell repertoires in cytomegalovirus infection. These receptors' antigens are unknown. TCRdb ran MiXCR on the reads and lists one entry per CDR3 protein. The sample includes roughly 990,000 distinct CDR3 sequences, less than 35% of them seen just once. Sequencing was performed on cultured CD8+ T cells from PBMCs, taken from culture after CMV antigen stimulation. Receptor source: a human donor in good health (CMV status not recorded). Some clones in this sample may be carry-over from other donors' samples. CDR3s leave out the opening cysteine and the closing phenylalanine or tryptophan. The D gene is left open where the match is weak.

d_call v_call cdr3_length cdr3_aa
. TRBV20-1 13 SAREWVTNTGELF
. TRBV7-8 12 ASSLLAVYNEQF
TRBD1 TRBV7-9 14 ASRPPQGSLANVLT
. TRBV20-1 12 SAIRELETYEQY
. TRBV28 9 ASVKGYGYT
. TRBV5-1 11 ASADGGNTEAF
. TRBV7-6 14 ASSQGRGVGNQPQH
. TRBV27 11 ASSLQGPTEAF
. TRBV7-9 13 ASSFHGGGAYGYT
. TRBV7-9 14 ASSLAYGHTNTEAF
. TRBV7-9 13 ASSQDLGAGGKLF
. TRBV9 10 ASSVGHNEQF
. TRBV6-2/TRBV6-3 14 ASSPLRDIRNQPQH
. TRBV6-6 14 ASSYSTPTRGNEQF
TRBD2 TRBV9 14 ASSKKGGGSTDTQY
. TRBV20-1 10 SASFIGHGYT
. TRBV5-5 14 ASSLDLSKRNEKLF
. TRBV20-1 13 SARDRGALESDYT
TRBD1 TRBV11-3 13 ASSLTRQGGHEQF
. TRBV11-2 14 ASSSPGGATYNEQF
. TRBV6-5 12 ASSYSNPRDTQY
. TRBV7-9 14 ASSLSRDSSPVYQF
. TRBV7-2 15 ASSLYETGATNEKLF
. TRBV12-5 11 ASVPDNLRAAF
. TRBV7-3 15 ASSLNQGGLGTDTQY
. TRBV12-5 10 ASGLQVYGYT
. TRBV19 11 ASSSSTINEAF
. TRBV25-1 13 ASSEYRVNTGELF
. TRBV10-3 11 ATLETSTDTQY
TRBD1 TRBV5-1 12 ASRQGATPYEQY
. TRBV12-5 13 ASGLVLGDPYGYT
. TRBV12-5 13 ASGRRSSGADVLT
. TRBV27 13 ASSFITAINYGYT
. TRBV7-2 11 ASSWGVGDEQF
. TRBV7-9 10 ASSPGTVEAF
. TRBV7-2 12 ASSRPGSYNEQF
. TRBV24-1 13 ATSDWRRGTDTQY
TRBD1 TRBV10-3 14 AISESGTGGSDTQY
TRBD2 TRBV6-2/TRBV6-3 18 ASSPLLGLAGGTHTGELF
. TRBV5-5 17 ASSLPQQGWTSGANVLT
. TRBV28 10 ASSLDLLAQY
. TRBV6-2/TRBV6-3 12 ASSYVDSYNEQF
. TRBV7-6 11 AISKGGHGELF
TRBD1 TRBV6-2/TRBV6-3 12 ASRQQGGGTEAF
. TRBV29-1 10 SAVGGDGELF
. TRBV6-5 12 ASSYRAPDTEAF
. TRBV5-6 15 ASSLEELSGLDTEAF